These 13 T cell receptor beta chains were all obtained from the same sample, sequenced in a study of cytomegalovirus exposure and HLA in healthy donors. Assay used: immunoSEQ multiplex PCR; TCRdb lists only in-frame clones, some missing. There are about 280,000 clones in the sample; 85% to 90% occur only once, and roughly 1% lies in the top ten. The specimen was PBMCs. All receptors derive from a woman aged 18-29 years in good health and CMV-seronegative.

V gene TRBV18 combines with J gene TRBJ2-7; possible D gene TRBD2, 5 bases. V was pared by 3 bases and J by 2 bases, with 17 bases between. This CDR3 is 16 amino acids long. Germline-derived CDR1 and CDR2 are KGHSH and LQKENI. The CDR3 bases are TGTGCCAGCTCACCCTTGCCAGCGGCGGGTCCCTACGAGCAGTACTTC. This codes for CASSPLPAAGPYEQYF.

The genes are TRBV7-3 and TRBJ2-2; D not certain. Germline lookup yields CDR1 SGHTA and CDR2 FQGTGA. This CDR3 spans 14 amino acids. V lost 5 bases and J 5 bases, leaving 12 bases between the germline ends. Here the CDR3 reads CASSLTPPTGELFF. The CDR3 nucleotides are TGTGCCAGCAGCCTCACACCACCGACCGGGGAGCTGTTTTTT.

In its sample, this clone was seen a few times. This sequence joins TRBV11-1 and TRBJ1-6; D gene uncertain. This CDR3 is 12 amino acids long. CDR1 is SGHAT and CDR2 is FQDESV in the germline V gene (reference sequence). V lost 0 bases and J 13 bases, leaving 7 bases between the germline ends. The CDR3 loop is CASSLAEGPLHF. In DNA, the CDR3 is TGTGCCAGCAGCTTAGCCGAGGGTCCCCTCCACTTT.

The rearrangement links TRBV5-6 to TRBJ2-5; 9 bases fit TRBD1. Germline assignment: CDR1 SGHDT and CDR2 YYEEEE. V lost 4 bases and J lost 2; bases outside the gene matches: 6. The CDR3 is made up of 15 amino acids. The CDR3 DNA reads TGTGCCAGCAGCGACCCGACAGGGGGACAAGAGACCCAGTACTTC. It translates to CASSDPTGGQETQYF.

The rearrangement joins TRBV7-9 to TRBJ1-1; the match to TRBD1 covers 7 bases. CDR1 is SEHNR, CDR2 FQNEAQ, per germline (reference sequence). The CDR3 is made up of 14 amino acids. Trimming cost V 4 bases and J 1 base; bases outside gene matches: 3. The CDR3 sequence: CASSSRTGNTEAFF. The CDR3 DNA reads as TGTGCCAGCAGCTCTAGGACAGGGAACACTGAAGCTTTCTTT.

This CDR3 is CASSVSDRDTEAFF. In DNA, the CDR3 is TGTGCCAGCAGCGTCTCGGACAGGGACACTGAAGCTTTCTTT. The chain carries TRBV9 and TRBJ1-1; TRBD1 matches 8 bases. CDR1 and CDR2 from the germline V gene are SGDLS and YYNGEE. V lost 2 bases, J lost 3 bases, and 3 bases stayed unmatched. This CDR3 region has 14 residues.

The gene calls are TRBV10-3 and TRBJ2-7, with D tentatively TRBD2 (6 bases). Germline lookup yields CDR1 ENHRY and CDR2 SYGVKD. V was clipped by 8 bases and J by 4 bases, with 12 bases between them. This CDR3 region has 12 residues. Here the CDR3 reads CAIGRDLYEQYF. The CDR3 DNA sequence: TGTGCCATCGGGCGGGACCTTTACGAGCAGTACTTC.

V and J are TRBV28 and TRBJ2-1, with 14 bases fitting TRBD2. Germline lookup yields CDR1 MDHEN and CDR2 SYDVKM. V lost 6 bases, J lost 10 bases, and 14 bases stayed unmatched. This CDR3 has 17 amino acids. The CDR3 DNA sequence: TGTGCCAGCAGACTCCACCCGGGACTAGCGGGAGTTCGGGAGCAGTTCTTC. Protein sequence: CASRLHPGLAGVREQFF.

This chain uses TRBV19 with TRBJ2-7; 7 positions agree with TRBD2. The CDR3 is made up of 16 amino acids. V was clipped by 6 bases and J by 0 bases; unmatched bases: 11. In germline, CDR1 is LNHDA, CDR2 SQIVND (reference sequence). For the CDR3, the DNA is TGTGCCAGTAGCCCGGGACTACTAGGGAACTCCTACGAGCAGTACTTC. Translating it yields CASSPGLLGNSYEQYF.

The V call is TRBV5-6, the J call TRBJ2-3; D may be TRBD2 (5 bases). CDR3 length: 15 residues. From germline, CDR1 is SGHDT and CDR2 YYEEEE. The V end was cut by 0 bases, the J end by 2 bases, with 10 bases between. The chain's CDR3 is CASSLERGDTDTQYF. Here the CDR3 DNA reads TGTGCCAGCAGCTTGGAACGGGGAGACACAGATACGCAGTATTTT.

This clone was seen once. The genes are TRBV29-1 and TRBJ2-1; D may be TRBD1 (6 bases). The CDR3 runs 13 residues. Looked up from germline, CDR1 is SQVTM and CDR2 is ANQGSEA. V was shortened by 1 base and J by 4 bases, with 8 bases between the two germline ends. The CDR3 DNA reads TGCAGCGTTGAAGCAGGGGCGTACAATGAGCAGTTCTTC. This codes for CSVEAGAYNEQFF.

This chain connects TRBV7-2 to TRBJ1-4; D might be TRBD1 (5 bases). CDR3 size: 15 residues. Trimming removed 1 base from V and 4 bases from J, with 10 bases in between. From germline, CDR1 is SGHTA and CDR2 FQGNSA. CDR3 residues: CASSLVGASNEKLFF. The CDR3 nucleotides read TGTGCCAGCAGCTTAGTAGGGGCCAGTAATGAAAAACTGTTTTTT.

Here the CDR3 reads CASNSPGVDPDTQYF. CDR3 DNA: TGTGCCAGCAACTCCCCGGGAGTTGATCCAGATACGCAGTATTTT. V gene TRBV27 combines with J gene TRBJ2-3, with a possible D match to TRBD2 (6 bases). The CDR3 is 15 amino acids. Trimming removed 7 bases from V and 4 bases from J, with 18 bases in between. CDR1 MNHEY and CDR2 SMNVEV come from the germline V gene (reference sequence).